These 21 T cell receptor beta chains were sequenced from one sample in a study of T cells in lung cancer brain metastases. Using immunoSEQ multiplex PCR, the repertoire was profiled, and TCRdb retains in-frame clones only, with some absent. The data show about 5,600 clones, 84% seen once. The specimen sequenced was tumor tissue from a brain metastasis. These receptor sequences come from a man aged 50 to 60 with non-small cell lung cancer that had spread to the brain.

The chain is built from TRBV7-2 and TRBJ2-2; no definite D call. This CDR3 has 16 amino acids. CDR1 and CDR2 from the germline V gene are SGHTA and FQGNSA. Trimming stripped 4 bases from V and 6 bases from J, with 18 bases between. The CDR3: CASSSYDWRPAGELFF. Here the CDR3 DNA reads TGTGCCAGCAGCTCCTATGATTGGAGACCCGCCGGGGAGCTGTTTTTT. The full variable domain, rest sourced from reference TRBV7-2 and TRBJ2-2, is GAGVSQSPSNKVTEKGKDVELRCDPISGHTALYWYRQSLGQGLEFLIYFQGNSAPDKSGLPSDRFSAERTGGSVSTLTIQRTQQEDSAVYLCASSSYDWRPAGELFFGEGSRLTVL.

The DNA of the CDR3 is TGTGCCTGGAGTGTATTTATCGGAAACACCATATATTTT. This codes for CAWSVFIGNTIYF. The chain joins TRBV30 to TRBJ1-3; D is ambiguous. This CDR3 region has 13 residues. The V end was cut by 0 bases, the J end by 4 bases, with 7 bases between. Germline V gene data show CDR1 as GTSNPN and CDR2 as SVGIG (reference sequence).

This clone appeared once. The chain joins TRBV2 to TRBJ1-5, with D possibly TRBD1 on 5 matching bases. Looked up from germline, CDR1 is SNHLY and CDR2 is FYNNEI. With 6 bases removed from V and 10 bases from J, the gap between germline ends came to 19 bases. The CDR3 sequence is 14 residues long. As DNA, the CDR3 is TGTGCCAGCAGCCTTGGACACGGGGAGGTACCCCAGCATTTT. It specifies CASSLGHGEVPQHF.

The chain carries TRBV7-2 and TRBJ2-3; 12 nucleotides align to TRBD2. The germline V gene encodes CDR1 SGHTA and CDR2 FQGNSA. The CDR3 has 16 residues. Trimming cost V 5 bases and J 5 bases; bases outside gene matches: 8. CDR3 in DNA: TGTGCCAGCAGCACTGCTAGCGGGGGGGCTTTAGATACGCAGTATTTT. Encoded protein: CASSTASGGALDTQYF.

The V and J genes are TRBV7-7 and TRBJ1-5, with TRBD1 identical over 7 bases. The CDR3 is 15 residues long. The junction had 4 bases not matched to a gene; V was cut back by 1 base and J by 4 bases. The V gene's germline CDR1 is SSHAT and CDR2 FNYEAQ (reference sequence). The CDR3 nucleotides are TGTGCCAGCAGCTTAGTGGGGACAGAGAATCAGCCCCAGCATTTT. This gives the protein CASSLVGTENQPQHF.

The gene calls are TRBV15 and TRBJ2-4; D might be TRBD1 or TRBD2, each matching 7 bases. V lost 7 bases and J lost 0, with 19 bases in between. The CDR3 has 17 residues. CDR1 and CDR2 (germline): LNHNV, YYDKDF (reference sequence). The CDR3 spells CATNTQGGTIAKNIQYF. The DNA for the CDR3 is TGTGCCACCAACACCCAGGGGGGGACAATAGCCAAAAACATTCAGTACTTC.

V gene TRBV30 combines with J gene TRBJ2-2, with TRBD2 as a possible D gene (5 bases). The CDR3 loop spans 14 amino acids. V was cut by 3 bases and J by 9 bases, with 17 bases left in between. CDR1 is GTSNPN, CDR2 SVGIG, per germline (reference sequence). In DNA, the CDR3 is TGTGCCTGGAGGCCCCCGCCGGGGATCCGGGAGCTGTTTTTT. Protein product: CAWRPPPGIRELFF. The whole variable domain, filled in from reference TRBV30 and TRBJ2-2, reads SQTIHQWPATLVQPVGSPLSLECTVEGTSNPNLYWYRQAAGRGLQLLFYSVGIGQISSEVPQNLSASRPQDRQFILSSKKLLLSDSGFYLCAWRPPPGIRELFFGEGSRLTVL.

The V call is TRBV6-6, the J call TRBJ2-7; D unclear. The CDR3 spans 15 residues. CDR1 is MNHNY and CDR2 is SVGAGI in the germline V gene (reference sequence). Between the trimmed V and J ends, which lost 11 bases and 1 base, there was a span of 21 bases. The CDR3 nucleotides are TGTGCCTCATTCTCGAGGCGGCCGGAATCCTACGAGCAGTACTTC. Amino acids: CASFSRRPESYEQYF.

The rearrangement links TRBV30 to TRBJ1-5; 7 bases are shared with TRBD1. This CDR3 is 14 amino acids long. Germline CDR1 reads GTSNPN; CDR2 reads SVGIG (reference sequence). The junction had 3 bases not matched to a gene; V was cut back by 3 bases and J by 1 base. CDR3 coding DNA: TGTGCCTGGAGACAGGGGAACAGCAATCAGCCCCAGCATTTT. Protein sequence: CAWRQGNSNQPQHF.

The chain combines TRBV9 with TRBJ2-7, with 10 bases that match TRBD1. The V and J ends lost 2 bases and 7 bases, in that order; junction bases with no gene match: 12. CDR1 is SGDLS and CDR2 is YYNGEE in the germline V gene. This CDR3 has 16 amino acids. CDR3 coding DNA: TGTGCCAGCAGCGTTTACGGGACAGGGGATAGAGAGGAGCAGTACTTC. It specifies CASSVYGTGDREEQYF.

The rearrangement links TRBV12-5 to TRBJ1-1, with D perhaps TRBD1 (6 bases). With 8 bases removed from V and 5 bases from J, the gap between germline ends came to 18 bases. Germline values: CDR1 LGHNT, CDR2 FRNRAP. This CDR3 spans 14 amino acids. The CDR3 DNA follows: TGTGCTAGTCGCATGGGGGGGCCCGGGACTGAAGCTTTCTTT. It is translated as CASRMGGPGTEAFF.

Here the CDR3 reads CASSLGQGYETQYF. In DNA, the CDR3 is TGCGCCAGCAGCTTGGGTCAGGGCTATGAGACCCAGTACTTC. The chain recombines TRBV5-1 with TRBJ2-5; a possible D gene is TRBD1 (5 bases). V was shortened by 0 bases and J by 5 bases, with 11 bases between the two germline ends. CDR3 length equals 14 residues. Per germline, CDR1 SGHRS and CDR2 YFSETQ.

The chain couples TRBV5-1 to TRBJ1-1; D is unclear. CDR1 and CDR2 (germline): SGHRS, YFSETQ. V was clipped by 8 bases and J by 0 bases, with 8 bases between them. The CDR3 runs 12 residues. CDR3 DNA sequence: TGCGCCAGTGGGAATATGAACACTGAAGCTTTCTTT. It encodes CASGNMNTEAFF.

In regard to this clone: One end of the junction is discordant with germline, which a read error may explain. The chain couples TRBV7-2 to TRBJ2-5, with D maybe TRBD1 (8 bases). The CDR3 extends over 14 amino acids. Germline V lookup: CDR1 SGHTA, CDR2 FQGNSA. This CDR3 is CASSVDRGGEIQYF. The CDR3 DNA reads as TGTGCCAGCAGCGTAGACAGGGGAGGGGAGATCCAGTACTTC. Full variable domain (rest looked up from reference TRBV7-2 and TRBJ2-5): GAGVSQSPSNKVTEKGKDVELRCDPISGHTALYWYRQSLGQGLEFLIYFQGNSAPDKSGLPSDRFSAERTGGSVSTLTIQRTQQEDSAVYLCASSVDRGGEIQYFGPGTRLLVL.

CDR3 sequence: CAWSKSSGRHNEQFF. CDR3 bases: TGTGCCTGGTCAAAATCCAGCGGGAGGCACAATGAGCAGTTCTTC. The chain has TRBV30 and TRBJ2-1; 9 bases fit TRBD2. CDR1 and CDR2 from the germline V gene are GTSNPN and SVGIG (reference sequence). CDR3 size: 15 residues. The V and J ends lost 5 bases and 5 bases, in that order; junction bases with no gene match: 10.

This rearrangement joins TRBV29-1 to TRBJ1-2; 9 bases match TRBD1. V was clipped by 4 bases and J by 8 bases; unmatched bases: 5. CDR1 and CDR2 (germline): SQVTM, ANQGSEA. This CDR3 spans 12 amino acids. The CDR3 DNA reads TGCAGCGTTGTACAGGGGGCAAGCGGCTACACCTTC. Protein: CSVVQGASGYTF.

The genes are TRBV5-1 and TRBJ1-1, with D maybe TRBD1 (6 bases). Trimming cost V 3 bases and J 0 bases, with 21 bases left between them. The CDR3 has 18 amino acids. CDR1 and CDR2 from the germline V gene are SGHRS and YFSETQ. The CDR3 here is CASSSSGQTPLMNTEAFF. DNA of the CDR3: TGCGCCAGCAGCTCCTCTGGACAGACCCCTCTAATGAACACTGAAGCTTTCTTT.

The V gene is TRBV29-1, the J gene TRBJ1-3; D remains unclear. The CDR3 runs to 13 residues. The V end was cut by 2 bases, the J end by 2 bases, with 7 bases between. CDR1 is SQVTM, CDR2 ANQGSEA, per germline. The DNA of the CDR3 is TGCAGCGTTGAAACCAACGCTGGAAACACCATATATTTT. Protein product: CSVETNAGNTIYF.

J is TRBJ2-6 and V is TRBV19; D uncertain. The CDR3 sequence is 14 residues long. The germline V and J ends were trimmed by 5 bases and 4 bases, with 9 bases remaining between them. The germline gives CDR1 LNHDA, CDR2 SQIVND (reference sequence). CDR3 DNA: TGTGCCAGTAGTCCGACCCCAGGGGCCAACGTCCTGACTTTC. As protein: CASSPTPGANVLTF.

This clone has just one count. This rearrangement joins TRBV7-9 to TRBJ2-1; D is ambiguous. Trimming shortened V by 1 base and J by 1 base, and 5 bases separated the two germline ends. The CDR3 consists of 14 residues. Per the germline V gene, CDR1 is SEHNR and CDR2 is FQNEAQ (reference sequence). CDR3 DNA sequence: TGTGCCAGCAGCTTAGGTCTTTCCTACAATGAGCAGTTCTTC. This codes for CASSLGLSYNEQFF.

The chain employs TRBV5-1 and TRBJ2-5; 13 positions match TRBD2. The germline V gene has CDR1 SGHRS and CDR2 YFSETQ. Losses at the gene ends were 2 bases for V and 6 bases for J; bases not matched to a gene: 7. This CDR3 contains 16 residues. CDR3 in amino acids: CASSFSGLAGEKTQYF. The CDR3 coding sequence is TGCGCCAGCAGCTTTTCCGGACTAGCGGGGGAAAAGACCCAGTACTTC.